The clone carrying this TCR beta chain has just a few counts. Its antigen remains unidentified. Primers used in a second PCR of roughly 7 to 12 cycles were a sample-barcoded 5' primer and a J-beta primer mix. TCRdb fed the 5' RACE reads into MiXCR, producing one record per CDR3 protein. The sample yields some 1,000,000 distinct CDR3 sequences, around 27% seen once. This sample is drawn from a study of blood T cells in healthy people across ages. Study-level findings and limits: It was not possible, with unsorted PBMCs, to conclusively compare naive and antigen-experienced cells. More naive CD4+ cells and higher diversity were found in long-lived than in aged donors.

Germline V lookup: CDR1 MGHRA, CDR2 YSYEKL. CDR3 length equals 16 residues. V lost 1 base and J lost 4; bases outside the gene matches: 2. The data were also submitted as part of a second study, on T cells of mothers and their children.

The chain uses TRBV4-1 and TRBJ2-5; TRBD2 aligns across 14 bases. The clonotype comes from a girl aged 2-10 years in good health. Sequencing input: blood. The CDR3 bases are TGCGCCAGCAGCCAAGTCGGACTAGCGGGAGGAGAGACCCAGTACTTC. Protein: CASSQVGLAGGETQYF.